This is a list of T cell receptor beta chains from one sample in a study of vaccination effects on CD4 cells after COVID-19. The repertoire was sequenced with immunoSEQ multiplex PCR; TCRdb's copy has only in-frame clones and lacks some. This table holds tens of thousands of clones, around 75% found once. Their cognate antigens are unknown. The sample in question was CD4+ T cells from PBMCs cultured with HCoV-OC43 spike peptides, obtained before COVID-19 vaccination. These receptor sequences come from a human donor who received a COVID-19 vaccine. Both conserved end residues are part of each CDR3. D genes are given only for firm matches. The listing skips clone size in some rows; elsewhere it reads once, few, many or a size class.

d_gene	abundance	v_gene	j_gene	CDR3nt	CDR3aa
NA	NA	TRBV19	TRBJ1-1	TGTGCCAGTGCCAGGACGAACATGAACACTGAAGCTTTCTTT	CASARTNMNTEAFF
NA	NA	TRBV30	TRBJ1-3	TGTGCCTGGGGGGACCAGGGGAACGCTGGAAACACCATATATTTT	CAWGDQGNAGNTIYF
NA	NA	TRBV28	TRBJ1-3	TGTGCCAGCAAGAGACTTGGTGACGGAAACACCATATATTTT	CASKRLGDGNTIYF
TRBD2	NA	TRBV7-3	TRBJ2-1	TGTGCCAGCAGCTCCCGCGGGGGGGGTTACAATGAGCAGTTCTTC	CASSSRGGGYNEQFF
TRBD1	NA	TRBV29-1	TRBJ1-1	TGCAGCGTTCCGGGACAGGGAGACACTGAAGCTTTCTTT	CSVPGQGDTEAFF
TRBD1	NA	TRBV18	TRBJ1-5	TGTGCCAGCTCACCAGGACAGGCTAGCAATCAGCCCCAGCATTTT	CASSPGQASNQPQHF
TRBD1	NA	TRBV27	TRBJ1-6	TGTGCCAGCAGTTCCCCGGCAGGGGGTGGTTCACCCCTCCACTTT	CASSSPAGGGSPLHF
NA	once	TRBV29-1	TRBJ1-2	TGCAGCGGGAAGTCCGGGACAACCTATGGCTACACCTTC	CSGKSGTTYGYTF
TRBD1	NA	TRBV6-2/TRBV6-3	TRBJ1-2	TGTGCCAGCAGCGAGAGAGGGACAGTCTATGGCTACACCTTC	CASSERGTVYGYTF
TRBD1	NA	TRBV10-3	TRBJ1-5	TGTGCCATCAGTGAGTCAGGACAGGGCAATCAGCCCCAGCATTTT	CAISESGQGNQPQHF
TRBD2	NA	TRBV3-1/TRBV3-2	TRBJ2-5	TGTGCCAGCAGCCGACGGGGGGGGACCCAGTACTTC	CASSRRGGTQYF
NA	NA	TRBV19	TRBJ1-2	TGTGCCAGTAGTATACAGGAGGGGCCCTATGGCTACACCTTC	CASSIQEGPYGYTF
TRBD1	NA	TRBV5-1	TRBJ2-2	TGCGCCAGCAGCCCCCGGACAGGGGGGAACACCGGGGAGCTGTTTTTT	CASSPRTGGNTGELFF
TRBD1	NA	TRBV27	TRBJ1-1	TGTGCCAGCAGAGAAGACAGGGAAACGAACACTGAAGCTTTCTTT	CASREDRETNTEAFF
NA	NA	TRBV27	TRBJ2-2	TGTGCCAGCAGTCCCCGGGAGCTGTTTTTT	CASSPRELFF
NA	NA	TRBV6-1	TRBJ1-1	TGTGCCAGCAGCCCCCGGGCTGAGAACACTGAAGCTTTCTTT	CASSPRAENTEAFF
NA	NA	TRBV29-1	TRBJ2-1	TGCAGCGTTGATGGAGGGGGGAATGAGCAGTTCTTC	CSVDGGGNEQFF
NA	NA	TRBV6-5	TRBJ2-1	TGTGCCAGCAGGGGACACACTATATATGAGCAGTTCTTC	CASRGHTIYEQFF
TRBD1	NA	TRBV11-2	TRBJ1-3	TGTGCCAGCAGCTACACGGACAGGGTAACTGGAAACACCATATATTTT	CASSYTDRVTGNTIYF
TRBD1	few	TRBV14	TRBJ1-6	TGTGCCAGCAGCCAAGATCATGGGGACAGGAGCTCCTATAATTCACCCCTCCACTTT	CASSQDHGDRSSYNSPLHF
NA	NA	TRBV6-5	TRBJ1-2	TGTGCCAGCAGTTACTCACGGAGCACTAACTATGGCTACACCTTC	CASSYSRSTNYGYTF
NA	NA	TRBV7-2	TRBJ2-5	TGTGCCAGCAGCCCGGCTCGAGTTGGGGAGACCCAGTACTTC	CASSPARVGETQYF
TRBD2	NA	TRBV6-5	TRBJ2-3	TGTGCCAGCAGTTTTTTAGCGGGGAGTACAGATACGCAGTATTTT	CASSFLAGSTDTQYF
NA	NA	TRBV18	TRBJ2-5	TGTGCCAGCTCACCACCGTCCAGCCAAGAGACCCAGTACTTC	CASSPPSSQETQYF
TRBD1	once	TRBV24-1	TRBJ1-4	TGTGCCACCAGTGAGAGGACAGGGGAAGGTGAAAAACTGTTTTTT	CATSERTGEGEKLFF
NA	NA	TRBV18	TRBJ1-2	TGTGCCAGCTCACCAAGTGCACAGATTAACTATGGCTACACCTTC	CASSPSAQINYGYTF
NA	NA	TRBV12-5	TRBJ1-6	TGTGCTAGTGACCCCCCCCCAAATTCACCCCTCCACTTT	CASDPPPNSPLHF